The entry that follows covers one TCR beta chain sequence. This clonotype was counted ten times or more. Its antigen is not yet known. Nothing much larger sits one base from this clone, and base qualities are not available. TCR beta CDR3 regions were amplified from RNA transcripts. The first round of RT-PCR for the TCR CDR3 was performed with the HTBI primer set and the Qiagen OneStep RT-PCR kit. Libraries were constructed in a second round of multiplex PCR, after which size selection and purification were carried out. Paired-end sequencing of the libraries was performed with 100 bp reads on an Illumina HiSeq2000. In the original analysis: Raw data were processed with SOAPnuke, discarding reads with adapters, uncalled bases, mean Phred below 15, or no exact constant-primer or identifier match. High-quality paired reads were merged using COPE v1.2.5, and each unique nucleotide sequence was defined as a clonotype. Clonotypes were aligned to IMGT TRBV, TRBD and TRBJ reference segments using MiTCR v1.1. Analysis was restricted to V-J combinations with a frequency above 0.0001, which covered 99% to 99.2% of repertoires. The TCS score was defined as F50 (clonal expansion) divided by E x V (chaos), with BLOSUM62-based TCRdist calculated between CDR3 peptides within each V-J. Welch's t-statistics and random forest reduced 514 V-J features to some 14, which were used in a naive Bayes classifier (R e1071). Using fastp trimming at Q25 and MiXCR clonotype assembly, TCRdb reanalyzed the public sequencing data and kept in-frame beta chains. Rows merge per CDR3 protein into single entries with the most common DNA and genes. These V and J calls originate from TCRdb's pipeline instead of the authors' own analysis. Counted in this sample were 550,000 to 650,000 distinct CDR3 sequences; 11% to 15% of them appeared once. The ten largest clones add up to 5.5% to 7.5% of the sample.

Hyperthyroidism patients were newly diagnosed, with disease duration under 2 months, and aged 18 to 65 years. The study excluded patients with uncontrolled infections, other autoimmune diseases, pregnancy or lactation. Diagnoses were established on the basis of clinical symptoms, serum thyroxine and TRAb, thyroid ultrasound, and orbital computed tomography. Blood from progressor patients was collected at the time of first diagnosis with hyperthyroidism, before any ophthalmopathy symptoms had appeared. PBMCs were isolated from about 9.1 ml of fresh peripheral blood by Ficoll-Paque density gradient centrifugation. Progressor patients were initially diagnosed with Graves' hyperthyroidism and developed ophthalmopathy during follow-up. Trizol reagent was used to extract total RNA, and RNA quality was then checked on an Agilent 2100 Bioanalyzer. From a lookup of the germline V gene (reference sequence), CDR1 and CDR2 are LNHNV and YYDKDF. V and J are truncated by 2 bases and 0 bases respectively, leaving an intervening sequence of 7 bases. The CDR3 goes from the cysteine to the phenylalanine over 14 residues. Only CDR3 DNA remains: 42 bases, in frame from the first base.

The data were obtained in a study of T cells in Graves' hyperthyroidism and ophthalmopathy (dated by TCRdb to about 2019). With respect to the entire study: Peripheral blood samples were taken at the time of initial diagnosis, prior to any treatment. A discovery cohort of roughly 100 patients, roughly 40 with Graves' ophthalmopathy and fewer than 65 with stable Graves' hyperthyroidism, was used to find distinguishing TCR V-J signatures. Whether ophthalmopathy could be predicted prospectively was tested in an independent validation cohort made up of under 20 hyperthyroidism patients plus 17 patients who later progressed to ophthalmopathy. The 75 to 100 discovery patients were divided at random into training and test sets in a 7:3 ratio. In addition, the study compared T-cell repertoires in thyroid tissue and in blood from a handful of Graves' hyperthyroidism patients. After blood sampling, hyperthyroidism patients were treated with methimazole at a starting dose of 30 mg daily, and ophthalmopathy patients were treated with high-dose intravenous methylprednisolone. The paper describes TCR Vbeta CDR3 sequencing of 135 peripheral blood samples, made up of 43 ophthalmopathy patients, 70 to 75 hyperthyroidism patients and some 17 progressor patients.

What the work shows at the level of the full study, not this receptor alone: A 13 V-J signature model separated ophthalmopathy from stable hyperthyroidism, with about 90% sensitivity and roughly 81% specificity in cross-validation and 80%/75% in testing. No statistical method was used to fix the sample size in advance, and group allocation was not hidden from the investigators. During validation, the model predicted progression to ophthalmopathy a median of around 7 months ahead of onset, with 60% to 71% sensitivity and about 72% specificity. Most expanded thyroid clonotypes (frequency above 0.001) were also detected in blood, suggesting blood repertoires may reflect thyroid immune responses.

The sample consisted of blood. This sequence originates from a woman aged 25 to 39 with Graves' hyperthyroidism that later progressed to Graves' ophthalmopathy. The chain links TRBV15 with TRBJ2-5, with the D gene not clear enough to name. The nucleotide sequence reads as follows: TGTGCCACCAGCAGATCAAACCACCAAGAGACCCAGTACTTC. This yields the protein CATSRSNHQETQYF.